Below are 3 T cell receptor beta chains sequenced from a single sample in a study of blood T cells in healthy people across ages. Together with a sample-barcoded 5' primer, a J-beta primer mix was included in a second PCR lasting about 7 to 11 cycles. MiXCR, applied by TCRdb to the 5' RACE reads, yields one record per CDR3 protein. The data show hundreds of thousands of distinct CDR3 sequences, about 30% seen once. Sequencing was done on a sample of blood. These receptors all stem from a woman older than 75 in good health.

This clonotype was seen ten or more times. This rearrangement joins TRBV5-5 to TRBJ2-2, with 7 bases matching TRBD1. The V gene end was trimmed by 3 bases and the J gene end by 1 base; junction bases not matched to a gene: 6. This CDR3 spans 16 amino acids. The V gene's germline CDR1 is SGHKS and CDR2 YYEKEE (reference sequence). CDR3 loop: CASSYTGTVNTGELFF. The CDR3 bases are TGTGCCAGCAGCTACACCGGGACAGTGAACACCGGGGAGCTGTTTTTT.

This clonotype was found a few times. This sequence joins TRBV9 and TRBJ1-3; D is uncertain. The V gene's germline CDR1 is SGDLS and CDR2 YYNGEE. The CDR3 consists of 14 residues. V gave up 0 bases and J gave up 3 bases, with 7 bases separating them. The DNA of the CDR3 is TGTGCCAGCAGCGTAGCGTCATATGGAAACACCATATATTTT. It translates to CASSVASYGNTIYF.

The table lists this clonotype with many counts. The chain carries TRBV5-1 and TRBJ1-1; possible D gene TRBD1, 5 bases. The CDR3 is made up of 13 amino acids. Germline CDR1 and CDR2: SGHRS and YFSETQ. V was pared by 8 bases and J by 3 bases, with 14 bases between. The CDR3 bases are TGCGCCAGTCGGGATCAGGGTTACACTGAAGCTTTCTTT. Translation: CASRDQGYTEAFF.